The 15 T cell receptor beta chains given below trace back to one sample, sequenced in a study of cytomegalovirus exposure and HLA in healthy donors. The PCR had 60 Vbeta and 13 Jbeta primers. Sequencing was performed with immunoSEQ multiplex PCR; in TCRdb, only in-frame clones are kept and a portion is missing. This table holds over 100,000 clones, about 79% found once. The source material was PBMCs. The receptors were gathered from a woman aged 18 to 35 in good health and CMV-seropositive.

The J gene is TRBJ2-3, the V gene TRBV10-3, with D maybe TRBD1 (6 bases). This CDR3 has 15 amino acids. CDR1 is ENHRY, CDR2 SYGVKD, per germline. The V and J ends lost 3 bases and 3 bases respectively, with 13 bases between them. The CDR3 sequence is CAISDKDSSTDTQYF. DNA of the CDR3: TGTGCCATCAGTGACAAGGACAGTTCGACAGATACGCAGTATTTT.

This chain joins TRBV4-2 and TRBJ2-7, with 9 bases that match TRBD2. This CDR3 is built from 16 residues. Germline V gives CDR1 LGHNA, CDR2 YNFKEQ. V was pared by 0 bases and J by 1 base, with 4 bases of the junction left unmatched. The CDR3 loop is CASSQESSGGSYEQYF. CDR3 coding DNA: TGTGCCAGCAGCCAAGAATCCAGCGGGGGGTCCTACGAGCAGTACTTC.

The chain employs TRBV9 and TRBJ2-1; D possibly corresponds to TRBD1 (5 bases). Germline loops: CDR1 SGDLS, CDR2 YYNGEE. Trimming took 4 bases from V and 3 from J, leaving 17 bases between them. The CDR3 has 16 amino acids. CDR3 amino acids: CASSSYGADVYNEQFF. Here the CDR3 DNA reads TGTGCCAGCAGCTCATATGGGGCTGACGTCTACAATGAGCAGTTCTTC.

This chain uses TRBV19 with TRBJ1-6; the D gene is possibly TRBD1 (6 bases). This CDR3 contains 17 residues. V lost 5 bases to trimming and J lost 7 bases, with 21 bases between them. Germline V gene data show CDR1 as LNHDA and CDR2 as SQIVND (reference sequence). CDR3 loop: CASSLVLYRVGNSPLHF. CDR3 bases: TGTGCCAGTAGTCTGGTGCTGTACAGGGTAGGAAATTCACCCCTCCACTTT.

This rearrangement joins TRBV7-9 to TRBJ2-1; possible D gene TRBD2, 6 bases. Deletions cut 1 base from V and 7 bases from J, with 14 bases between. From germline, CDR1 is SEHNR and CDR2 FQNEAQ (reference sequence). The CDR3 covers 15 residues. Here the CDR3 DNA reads TGTGCCAGCAGCTTAGTACTAGCAAAAAGGAATGAGCAGTTCTTC. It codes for CASSLVLAKRNEQFF.

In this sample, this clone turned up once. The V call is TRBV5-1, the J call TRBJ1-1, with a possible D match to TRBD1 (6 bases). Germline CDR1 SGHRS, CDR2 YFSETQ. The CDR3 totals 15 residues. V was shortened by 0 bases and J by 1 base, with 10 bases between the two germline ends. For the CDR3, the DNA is TGCGCCAGCAGCTTGGCGTTAGGGGGGAACACTGAAGCTTTCTTT. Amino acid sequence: CASSLALGGNTEAFF.

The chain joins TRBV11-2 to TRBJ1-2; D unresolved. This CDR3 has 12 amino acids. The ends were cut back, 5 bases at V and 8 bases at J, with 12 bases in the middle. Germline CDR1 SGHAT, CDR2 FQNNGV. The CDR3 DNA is TGTGCCAGCAGCACCGGACGAGGGGGCTACACCTTC. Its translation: CASSTGRGGYTF.

The CDR3 nucleotides read TGTGCCAGCAGTACAGGGGATCTCGAAAAACTGTTTTTT. The encoded protein is CASSTGDLEKLFF. J is TRBJ1-4 and V is TRBV6-5, with TRBD1 matching 7 bases. CDR1 is MNHEY, CDR2 SVGAGI, per germline. The V segment lost 5 bases and the J segment 8 bases; nucleotides outside the gene matches: 5. The length of the CDR3 is 13 residues.

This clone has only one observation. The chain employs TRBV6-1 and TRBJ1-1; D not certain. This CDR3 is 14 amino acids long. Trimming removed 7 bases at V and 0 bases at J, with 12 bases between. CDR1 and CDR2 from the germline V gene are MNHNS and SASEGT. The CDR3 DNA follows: TGTGCCAGCACCGGAGGGCAGATGAACACTGAAGCTTTCTTT. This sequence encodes CASTGGQMNTEAFF.

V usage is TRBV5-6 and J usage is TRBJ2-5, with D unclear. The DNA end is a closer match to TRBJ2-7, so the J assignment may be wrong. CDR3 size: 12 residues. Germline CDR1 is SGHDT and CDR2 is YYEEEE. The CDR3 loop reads CASSFEHYEQYF. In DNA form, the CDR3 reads TGTGCCAGCAGCTTTGAGCACTACGAGCAGTACTTC.

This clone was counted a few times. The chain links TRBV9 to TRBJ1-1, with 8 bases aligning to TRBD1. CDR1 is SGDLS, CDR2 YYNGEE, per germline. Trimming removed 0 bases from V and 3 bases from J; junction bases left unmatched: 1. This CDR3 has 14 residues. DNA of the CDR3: TGTGCCAGCAGCGTAGAACAGGGGGACACTGAAGCTTTCTTT. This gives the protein CASSVEQGDTEAFF.

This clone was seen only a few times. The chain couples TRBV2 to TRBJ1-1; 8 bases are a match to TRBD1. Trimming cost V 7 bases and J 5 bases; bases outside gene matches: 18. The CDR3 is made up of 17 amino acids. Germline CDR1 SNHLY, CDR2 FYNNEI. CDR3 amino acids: CASKQPDGFRGLTEAFF. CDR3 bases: TGTGCCAGCAAGCAGCCAGACGGATTCAGGGGGCTTACTGAAGCTTTCTTT.

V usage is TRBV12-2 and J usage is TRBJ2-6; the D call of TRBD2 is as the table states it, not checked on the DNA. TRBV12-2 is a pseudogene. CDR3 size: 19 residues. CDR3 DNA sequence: TGTGCAAGTCGCTCGTCGGACCGGGACTTCGACTCTGGGGCCAACGTCCTGACTTTC. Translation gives CASRSSDRDFDSGANVLTF.

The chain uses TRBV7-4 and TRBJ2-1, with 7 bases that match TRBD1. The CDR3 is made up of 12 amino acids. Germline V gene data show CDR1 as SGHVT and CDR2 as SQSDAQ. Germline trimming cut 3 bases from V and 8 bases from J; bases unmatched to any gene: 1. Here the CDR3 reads CASSLTGHEQFF. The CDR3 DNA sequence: TGTGCCAGCAGCTTGACAGGGCATGAGCAGTTCTTC.

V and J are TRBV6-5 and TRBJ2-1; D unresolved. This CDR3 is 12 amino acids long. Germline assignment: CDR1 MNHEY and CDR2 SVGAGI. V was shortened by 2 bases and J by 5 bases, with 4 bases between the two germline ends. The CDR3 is CASSYPNNEQFF. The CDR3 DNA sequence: TGTGCCAGCAGTTACCCCAACAATGAGCAGTTCTTC.